The present T cell receptor beta chain was sequenced within a study of tumor T cells in aggressive B-cell lymphoma (TCRdb year 2017). Library preparation used the immunoSEQ multiplex PCR assay. What TCRdb holds here is the immuneACCESS table cut down to in-frame rearrangements. Part of the clones is not present; checked against another copy, under half of the missing clones reflect an unresolved V gene, and the others are unexplained. The sample profile shows 3,000 or so clones; approximately 86% of them were found once. The leading ten clones occupy approximately 6.3% of the sample. This clone was seen just once. It has no known antigen specificity. No clone much larger than this one lies a single base away; base qualities are absent. The germline V gene sets CDR1 to MNHNS and CDR2 to SASEGT. Counted from cysteine to phenylalanine, this CDR3 has 16 amino acids. Only CDR3 DNA remains: 48 bases, in frame from the first base. Germline trimming amounts to 3 bases on V and 1 base on J, with 7 as the count of junction bases outside the gene matches.

This chain is built from TRBV6-1 and TRBJ2-7, with 9 middle bases fitting TRBD2. Source material: tumor tissue. This receptor was taken from an adult with diffuse large B cell lymphoma. The nucleotides are TGTGCCAGCAGTGATGTGAGGCGGGAGGGATCCTACGAGCAGTACTTC. This translates into CASSDVRREGSYEQYF.